This T cell receptor (beta chain) was profiled in a study of T cell clones after liver transplantation. Overall study context: Liver transplant recipients had immunosuppression withdrawal attempted within 2 years. Tolerance: complete withdrawal held at least one year, liver enzymes staying within twice normal. TCRbeta sequencing after a pre-transplant mixed lymphocyte reaction identified graft-donor-reactive clones, later tracked in post-transplant blood. Study conclusions and caveats: Post-transplant, graft-donor-reactive CD4 TCRbeta sequences in blood dropped significantly in most of the 8 subjects.

Comments on this clone: Its antigen is unidentified.

Libraries were prepared by immunoSEQ multiplex PCR; TCRdb keeps only in-frame clonotypes and omits some of them. The sample yields about 99,000 clones, 82% seen once. The CDR3 is 9 amino acids. Trimming removed 4 bases at V and 6 bases at J, with 1 base between. Germline V gene lookup returns CDR1 SQVTM and CDR2 ANQGSEA. Source: CD4+ T cells from blood, taken before liver transplant. This TCR was sampled from a human donor who received a liver transplant. J is TRBJ1-5 and V is TRBV29-1, with D uncertain. The CDR3: CSVAQPQHF. For the CDR3, the DNA is TGCAGCGTTGCTCAGCCCCAGCATTTT.